Listed below are T cell receptor beta chains from one sample, sequenced in a study of T cells in localized non-small cell lung cancer. Some clones are missing from TCRdb's copy, which holds only in-frame ones; the method was immunoSEQ multiplex PCR. Among 1,500 to 2,000 clones listed, more than 15% were seen once. The specimen comprised normal lung tissue next to the tumor, sampled before any cancer treatment. These receptors were taken from a male donor aged 60 or over with stage III squamous cell lung carcinoma. CDR3s include the opening cysteine and the closing phenylalanine or tryptophan. The order of the fields is clone size, J gene, V gene, D gene, CDR3 protein, CDR3 DNA. D genes are given only for firm matches. Clone size appears in some rows only: once, few, many, or a class for an expanded clone.

clone size: .
J gene: TRBJ2-2
V gene: TRBV6-8
D gene: .
CDR3 protein: CASSSPPGELFF
CDR3 DNA: TGTGCCAGTTCTAGTCCTCCCGGGGAGCTGTTTTTT

clone size: few
J gene: TRBJ1-2
V gene: TRBV11-3
D gene: TRBD1
CDR3 protein: CASSLSDRGIGRGYTF
CDR3 DNA: TGTGCCAGCAGCTTATCGGACAGGGGTATTGGTCGTGGCTACACCTTC

clone size: .
J gene: TRBJ1-6
V gene: TRBV15
D gene: .
CDR3 protein: CATSRDNGANSPLHF
CDR3 DNA: TGTGCCACCAGCAGAGATAACGGCGCGAATTCACCCCTCCACTTT

clone size: once
J gene: TRBJ1-5
V gene: TRBV19
D gene: .
CDR3 protein: CASRFRGEGNQPQHF
CDR3 DNA: TGTGCCAGTAGGTTCAGGGGAGAGGGCAATCAGCCCCAGCATTTT

clone size: few
J gene: TRBJ2-2
V gene: TRBV9
D gene: .
CDR3 protein: CASRDWNTGELFF
CDR3 DNA: TGTGCCAGCAGAGACTGGAACACCGGGGAGCTGTTTTTT

clone size: few
J gene: TRBJ1-1
V gene: TRBV6-8
D gene: TRBD1
CDR3 protein: CASSYSTGDRVRNTEAFF
CDR3 DNA: TGTGCCAGCAGTTACTCGACGGGGGACAGGGTTCGCAACACTGAAGCTTTCTTT

clone size: .
J gene: TRBJ1-4
V gene: TRBV28
D gene: .
CDR3 protein: CASSRTVTATNEKLFF
CDR3 DNA: TGTGCCAGCAGCCGGACGGTGACAGCAACTAATGAAAAACTGTTTTTT

clone size: .
J gene: TRBJ1-5
V gene: TRBV6-8
D gene: .
CDR3 protein: CASSAQDRTYQPQHF
CDR3 DNA: TGTGCCAGCAGTGCCCAGGACAGAACCTATCAGCCCCAGCATTTT

clone size: .
J gene: TRBJ2-7
V gene: TRBV19
D gene: .
CDR3 protein: CASSSGTATADGEQYF
CDR3 DNA: TGTGCCAGTAGTTCAGGGACTGCCACGGCCGACGGGGAGCAGTACTTC

clone size: few
J gene: TRBJ1-2
V gene: TRBV11-3
D gene: TRBD1
CDR3 protein: CASSSTGAVNYGYTF
CDR3 DNA: TGTGCCAGCAGCTCGACAGGGGCGGTTAACTATGGCTACACCTTC

clone size: few
J gene: TRBJ1-1
V gene: TRBV30
D gene: TRBD1
CDR3 protein: CAWNLGQVNTEAFF
CDR3 DNA: TGTGCCTGGAACCTCGGACAGGTGAACACTGAAGCTTTCTTT

clone size: medium-sized
J gene: TRBJ2-7
V gene: TRBV11-3
D gene: .
CDR3 protein: CASSLVGRPGEQYF
CDR3 DNA: TGTGCCAGCAGCTTAGTAGGGAGACCAGGGGAGCAGTACTTC

clone size: large
J gene: TRBJ2-7
V gene: TRBV6-7
D gene: .
CDR3 protein: CASSLGGLQYF
CDR3 DNA: TGTGCCAGCTCACTAGGGGGGTTGCAGTACTTC

clone size: large
J gene: TRBJ1-2
V gene: TRBV29-1
D gene: TRBD1
CDR3 protein: CSVEQGAGGYTF
CDR3 DNA: TGCAGCGTAGAACAGGGGGCTGGTGGCTACACCTTC

clone size: .
J gene: TRBJ2-7
V gene: TRBV29-1
D gene: TRBD1
CDR3 protein: CSGITGAREQYF
CDR3 DNA: TGCAGCGGGATAACAGGGGCGAGAGAGCAGTACTTC

clone size: large
J gene: TRBJ2-1
V gene: TRBV6-8
D gene: .
CDR3 protein: CASSYSMNRDNEQFF
CDR3 DNA: TGTGCCAGCAGTTACTCGATGAATCGGGACAATGAGCAGTTCTTC

clone size: medium-sized
J gene: TRBJ1-1
V gene: TRBV11-3
D gene: .
CDR3 protein: CASSLDNRGTEAFF
CDR3 DNA: TGTGCCAGCAGCTTAGATAATAGGGGGACTGAAGCTTTCTTT

clone size: few
J gene: TRBJ2-1
V gene: TRBV6-8
D gene: .
CDR3 protein: CASSYTRGASSYNEQFF
CDR3 DNA: TGTGCCAGCAGTTACACGAGGGGAGCGAGCTCCTACAATGAGCAGTTCTTC

clone size: .
J gene: TRBJ2-2
V gene: TRBV6-8
D gene: TRBD1
CDR3 protein: CASSRPGTGGYTGELFF
CDR3 DNA: TGTGCCAGCAGCCGTCCCGGGACAGGGGGGTACACCGGGGAGCTGTTTTTT

clone size: few
J gene: TRBJ2-2
V gene: TRBV11-3
D gene: .
CDR3 protein: CASSPDVGGTGELFF
CDR3 DNA: TGTGCCAGCAGCCCGGACGTCGGGGGCACCGGGGAGCTGTTTTTT

clone size: .
J gene: TRBJ2-5
V gene: TRBV6-8
D gene: .
CDR3 protein: CASSFLGETQYF
CDR3 DNA: TGTGCCAGCAGTTTCTTGGGAGAGACCCAGTACTTC

clone size: medium-sized
J gene: TRBJ1-1
V gene: TRBV6-8
D gene: .
CDR3 protein: CASSLPLGAGNTEAFF
CDR3 DNA: TGTGCCAGCAGTCTGCCTCTGGGGGCGGGAAACACTGAAGCTTTCTTT

clone size: few
J gene: TRBJ2-1
V gene: TRBV6-8
D gene: .
CDR3 protein: CASSYSRRWEQFF
CDR3 DNA: TGTGCCAGCAGTTACTCAAGAAGGTGGGAGCAGTTCTTC

clone size: .
J gene: TRBJ2-3
V gene: TRBV5-1
D gene: .
CDR3 protein: CASSVGQSTDTQYF
CDR3 DNA: TGCGCCAGCAGTGTCGGACAGAGCACAGATACGCAGTATTTT

clone size: few
J gene: TRBJ2-7
V gene: TRBV19
D gene: .
CDR3 protein: CASSIRDTQTGQQYF
CDR3 DNA: TGTGCCAGTAGTATCCGGGACACCCAAACTGGGCAGCAGTACTTC

clone size: few
J gene: TRBJ2-3
V gene: TRBV28
D gene: TRBD2
CDR3 protein: CASSLPSGLTDTQYF
CDR3 DNA: TGTGCCAGCAGTTTGCCTAGCGGGCTCACAGATACGCAGTATTTT

clone size: few
J gene: TRBJ2-7
V gene: TRBV12-5
D gene: .
CDR3 protein: CATSGASSYEQYF
CDR3 DNA: TGTGCCACCTCAGGGGCGAGCTCCTACGAGCAGTACTTC

clone size: few
J gene: TRBJ2-1
V gene: TRBV30
D gene: .
CDR3 protein: CAWMLDPGGNEQFF
CDR3 DNA: TGTGCCTGGATGCTGGATCCCGGAGGGAATGAGCAGTTCTTC

clone size: large
J gene: TRBJ1-1
V gene: TRBV9
D gene: TRBD1
CDR3 protein: CASSVVGTGVGGTEAFF
CDR3 DNA: TGTGCCAGCAGCGTAGTCGGGACAGGGGTTGGTGGCACTGAAGCTTTCTTT

clone size: .
J gene: TRBJ2-4
V gene: TRBV28
D gene: .
CDR3 protein: CASSLSVGRGAAKNIQYF
CDR3 DNA: TGTGCCAGCAGTTTATCGGTTGGACGGGGGGCGGCCAAAAACATTCAGTACTTC

clone size: medium-sized
J gene: TRBJ1-6
V gene: TRBV4-1
D gene: .
CDR3 protein: CASSRRGGSSYNSPLHF
CDR3 DNA: TGCGCCAGCAGCCGACGCGGGGGAAGCTCCTATAATTCACCCCTCCACTTT

clone size: few
J gene: TRBJ1-4
V gene: TRBV6-1
D gene: .
CDR3 protein: CASSEGGFYEKLFF
CDR3 DNA: TGTGCCAGCAGTGAAGGCGGGTTTTATGAAAAACTGTTTTTT

clone size: .
J gene: TRBJ1-1
V gene: TRBV11-3
D gene: .
CDR3 protein: CASSLGRGAKNTEAFF
CDR3 DNA: TGTGCCAGCAGCTTGGGTCGGGGGGCCAAGAACACTGAAGCTTTCTTT

clone size: few
J gene: TRBJ2-3
V gene: TRBV6-8
D gene: TRBD2
CDR3 protein: CASSYRIPTSGITDTQYF
CDR3 DNA: TGTGCCAGCAGTTACAGGATCCCGACTAGCGGGATCACAGATACGCAGTATTTT

clone size: few
J gene: TRBJ2-7
V gene: TRBV5-1
D gene: .
CDR3 protein: CASSWISSLLGDEQYF
CDR3 DNA: TGCGCCAGCAGCTGGATTTCCTCTCTCCTTGGCGACGAGCAGTACTTC

clone size: .
J gene: TRBJ2-1
V gene: TRBV11-3
D gene: TRBD1
CDR3 protein: CASSPSGQGSYNEQFF
CDR3 DNA: TGTGCCAGCAGCCCCTCGGGACAGGGCTCCTACAATGAGCAGTTCTTC

clone size: few
J gene: TRBJ1-1
V gene: TRBV6-8
D gene: TRBD1
CDR3 protein: CASSDRQGMTEAFF
CDR3 DNA: TGTGCCAGCAGTGACCGACAGGGTATGACTGAAGCTTTCTTT

clone size: few
J gene: TRBJ2-4
V gene: TRBV11-3
D gene: TRBD2
CDR3 protein: CASSPYIAGYTKNIQYF
CDR3 DNA: TGTGCCAGCAGCCCCTATATAGCGGGGTACACCAAAAACATTCAGTACTTC

clone size: few
J gene: TRBJ2-2
V gene: TRBV11-3
D gene: .
CDR3 protein: CASSPQMGSGELFF
CDR3 DNA: TGTGCCAGCAGCCCTCAAATGGGTTCCGGGGAGCTGTTTTTT

clone size: medium-sized
J gene: TRBJ2-2
V gene: TRBV6-8
D gene: .
CDR3 protein: CASSPNRPINTGELFF
CDR3 DNA: TGTGCCAGCAGTCCAAACCGACCAATAAACACCGGGGAGCTGTTTTTT

clone size: few
J gene: TRBJ1-5
V gene: TRBV29-1
D gene: TRBD1
CDR3 protein: CSVGTGVGSNQPQHF
CDR3 DNA: TGCAGCGTAGGGACAGGGGTGGGGAGCAATCAGCCCCAGCATTTT

clone size: few
J gene: TRBJ1-5
V gene: TRBV6-8
D gene: TRBD1
CDR3 protein: CASSYTTGGDQPQHF
CDR3 DNA: TGTGCCAGCAGTTATACGACAGGGGGAGACCAGCCCCAGCATTTT

clone size: medium-sized
J gene: TRBJ2-1
V gene: TRBV6-1
D gene: .
CDR3 protein: CASSEVSLWGTPRQVLENEQFF
CDR3 DNA: TGTGCCAGCAGTGAAGTATCACTCTGGGGCACCCCACGACAGGTTCTAGAGAATGAGCAGTTCTTC

clone size: once
J gene: TRBJ1-1
V gene: TRBV25-1
D gene: .
CDR3 protein: CASSEHRVSEAFF
CDR3 DNA: TGTGCCAGCAGTGAACACAGGGTATCTGAAGCTTTCTTT

clone size: once
J gene: TRBJ1-4
V gene: TRBV25-1
D gene: .
CDR3 protein: CASSEGWRRGRTNEKLFF
CDR3 DNA: TGTGCCAGCAGTGAAGGATGGAGGCGGGGCAGGACTAATGAAAAACTGTTTTTT

clone size: .
J gene: TRBJ1-3
V gene: TRBV30
D gene: .
CDR3 protein: CAWSVAGSGNTIYF
CDR3 DNA: TGTGCCTGGAGTGTTGCGGGCTCTGGAAACACCATATATTTT

clone size: medium-sized
J gene: TRBJ1-2
V gene: TRBV9
D gene: TRBD1
CDR3 protein: CASSAFDRVSYYGYTF
CDR3 DNA: TGTGCCAGCAGCGCCTTTGACAGGGTCTCCTACTATGGCTACACCTTC

clone size: .
J gene: TRBJ2-7
V gene: TRBV9
D gene: TRBD2
CDR3 protein: CASSVGASGAGEQYF
CDR3 DNA: TGTGCCAGCAGCGTAGGGGCTAGCGGGGCGGGGGAGCAGTACTTC

clone size: .
J gene: TRBJ1-1
V gene: TRBV15
D gene: TRBD1
CDR3 protein: CATSREGTGGARTEAFF
CDR3 DNA: TGTGCCACCAGCAGAGAAGGGACAGGGGGCGCGAGGACTGAAGCTTTCTTT

clone size: medium-sized
J gene: TRBJ2-5
V gene: TRBV9
D gene: .
CDR3 protein: CASSSLTGSGGETQYF
CDR3 DNA: TGTGCCAGCAGCTCCCTTACGGGTTCCGGAGGAGAGACCCAGTACTTC

clone size: .
J gene: TRBJ1-1
V gene: TRBV19
D gene: .
CDR3 protein: CASIRMGGEGTEAFF
CDR3 DNA: TGTGCCAGTATAAGAATGGGGGGTGAAGGTACTGAAGCTTTCTTT

clone size: few
J gene: TRBJ1-3
V gene: TRBV11-3
D gene: .
CDR3 protein: CASSFLFRAVPGNTIYF
CDR3 DNA: TGTGCCAGCAGCTTTTTATTCCGGGCTGTTCCTGGAAACACCATATATTTT

clone size: hyperexpanded
J gene: TRBJ2-3
V gene: TRBV11-3
D gene: TRBD2
CDR3 protein: CASSSGLAGGQKTDTQYF
CDR3 DNA: TGTGCCAGCAGCTCGGGACTAGCGGGGGGGCAAAAAACAGATACGCAGTATTTT

clone size: .
J gene: TRBJ1-5
V gene: TRBV5-1
D gene: .
CDR3 protein: CASSRDGASNQPQHF
CDR3 DNA: TGCGCCAGCAGCCGGGACGGGGCCAGCAATCAGCCCCAGCATTTT

clone size: .
J gene: TRBJ2-1
V gene: TRBV4-1
D gene: .
CDR3 protein: CASSQIGSRPVNEQFF
CDR3 DNA: TGCGCCAGCAGCCAAATCGGGTCAAGGCCTGTGAATGAGCAGTTCTTC

clone size: large
J gene: TRBJ2-7
V gene: TRBV19
D gene: .
CDR3 protein: CASSPGPALIYEQYF
CDR3 DNA: TGTGCCAGTAGCCCCGGGCCAGCCCTAATCTACGAGCAGTACTTC

clone size: few
J gene: TRBJ1-5
V gene: TRBV28
D gene: .
CDR3 protein: CASSFALGRNQPQHF
CDR3 DNA: TGTGCCAGCAGTTTTGCCCTCGGGCGTAATCAGCCCCAGCATTTT

clone size: .
J gene: TRBJ1-2
V gene: TRBV9
D gene: .
CDR3 protein: CASEETNPGTNVGYTF
CDR3 DNA: TGTGCCAGCGAGGAGACCAACCCCGGGACAAACGTTGGCTACACCTTC

clone size: .
J gene: TRBJ2-2
V gene: TRBV15
D gene: .
CDR3 protein: CATSRDRHGRNTGELFF
CDR3 DNA: TGTGCCACCAGCAGAGATAGGCACGGCCGGAACACCGGGGAGCTGTTTTTT

clone size: few
J gene: TRBJ1-1
V gene: TRBV19
D gene: .
CDR3 protein: CASSPAGLNTEAFF
CDR3 DNA: TGTGCCAGTAGTCCCGCAGGACTGAACACTGAAGCTTTCTTT